This T cell receptor (beta chain) emerged from a study of blood T cell repertoires in COVID-19. Looking at the study overall: T cells, B-cell-depleted T cells, or PBMCs provided the cDNA or gDNA that served as material.

The authors' processing: By means of reference gene primer amplification, nucleated cell counts were estimated. The protocol was immunoSEQ multiplex PCR, while the TCRdb copy is restricted to in-frame clones and leaves out a portion. The D gene and trimming were derived from the DNA, and the V and J assignments and clone size from that table. The repertoire holds about 220,000 clones, with 80% as singletons. This TCR was sampled from a woman aged 70-85 years with acute or convalescent COVID-19. Sequenced material: peripheral blood.

CDR3 DNA: TGTGCCAGCAGTGTTCAGGGCCTGAACACTGAAGCTTTCTTT. It yields the protein CASSVQGLNTEAFF. V usage is TRBV2 and J usage is TRBJ1-1; D is possibly TRBD1 (5 bases). The V end lost 4 bases, the J end lost 0 bases, and 9 bases lay between the germline ends. Per the germline V gene, CDR1 is SNHLY and CDR2 is FYNNEI. There are 14 residues in the CDR3.